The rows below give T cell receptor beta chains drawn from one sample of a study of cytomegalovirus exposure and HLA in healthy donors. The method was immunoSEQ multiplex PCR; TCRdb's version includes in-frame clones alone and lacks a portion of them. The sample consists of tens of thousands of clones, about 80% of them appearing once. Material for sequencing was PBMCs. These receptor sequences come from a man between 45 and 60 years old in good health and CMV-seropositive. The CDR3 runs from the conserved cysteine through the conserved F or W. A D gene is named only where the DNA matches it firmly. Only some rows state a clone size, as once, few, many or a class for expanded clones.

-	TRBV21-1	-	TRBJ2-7	TGTGCCAGCAGGTGTGCGGGGCTCTTTCGTTCCTACGAGCAGTACTTC	CASRCAGLFRSYEQYF
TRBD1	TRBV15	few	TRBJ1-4	TGTGCCACCAGCGGGGAAACAGGGGTAGGCGAAAAACTGTTTTTT	CATSGETGVGEKLFF
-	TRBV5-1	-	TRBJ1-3	TGCGCCAGCAGCCCGATGAAGATCTCGAGCTCTGGAAACACCATATATTTT	CASSPMKISSSGNTIYF
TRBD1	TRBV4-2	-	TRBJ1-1	TGTGCCAGCAGCCAAGATAGAGGGGCAGGGGGCTCTCTCGCTGAAGCTTTCTTT	CASSQDRGAGGSLAEAFF
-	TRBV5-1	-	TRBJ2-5	TGCGCCAGCGGCTCCGGGGAAGAGACCCAGTACTTC	CASGSGEETQYF
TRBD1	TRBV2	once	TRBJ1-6	TGTGCCAGCATCCTGACAGGGGGCCATTCACCCCTCCACTTT	CASILTGGHSPLHF
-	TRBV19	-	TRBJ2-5	TGTGCCAGTAGTAGGGGTAGCGGTGAGACCCAGTACTTC	CASSRGSGETQYF
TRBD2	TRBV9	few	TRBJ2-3	TGTGCCAGCAACAACGGGGGGGGAGACACAGATACGCAGTATTTT	CASNNGGGDTDTQYF
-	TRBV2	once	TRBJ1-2	TGTGCCACCGCGACAACAAAAAACTATGGCTACACCTTC	CATATTKNYGYTF
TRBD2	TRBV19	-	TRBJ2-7	TGTGCCAGTAGTATGGGGACTAGCGGGGGCGGCAGCTCCTACGAGCAGTACTTC	CASSMGTSGGGSSYEQYF
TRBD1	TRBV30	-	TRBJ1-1	TGTGCCTGGAGGGGGACAGGTGAAGCTTTCTTT	CAWRGTGEAFF
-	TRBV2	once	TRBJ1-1	TGTGCCAGCAGTGAAGGGGGCTCCACTGAAGCTTTCTTT	CASSEGGSTEAFF
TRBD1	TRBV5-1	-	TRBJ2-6	TGCGCCAGCAGCTTGGGGGGGACAGGGCCTGGGGGGGCCAACGTCCTGACTTTC	CASSLGGTGPGGANVLTF
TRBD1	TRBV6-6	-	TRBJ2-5	TGTGCCAGCAGTCTAGGACAGGGGGTAGAGACCCAGTACTTC	CASSLGQGVETQYF
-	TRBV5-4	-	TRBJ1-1	TGTGCCAGCAGCTCGGCAGGGGCGGGCACTGAAGCTTTCTTT	CASSSAGAGTEAFF
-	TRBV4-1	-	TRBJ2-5	TGCGCCAGCAGCCATGCCCGCGCGATTGGAGGGGCAGAGACCCAGTACTTC	CASSHARAIGGAETQYF
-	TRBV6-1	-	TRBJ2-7	TGTGCCAGCGATCAACCAAGGGAGTCCTACGAGCAGTACTTC	CASDQPRESYEQYF
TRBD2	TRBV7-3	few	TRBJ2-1	TGTGCCAGCAGCATGGGACTATCCCACAATGAGCAGTTCTTC	CASSMGLSHNEQFF
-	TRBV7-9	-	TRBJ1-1	TGTGCCAGCAGCTTAGGCAGGGCTACTGAAGCTTTCTTT	CASSLGRATEAFF
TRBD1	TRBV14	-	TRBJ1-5	TGTGCCAGCAGCCAAGAAGGACAGGGTAAAATTCCTAGCAATCAGCCCCAGCATTTT	CASSQEGQGKIPSNQPQHF
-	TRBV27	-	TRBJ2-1	TGTGCCAGCAGTAGTCGGCAAAGGGGCAATGAGCAGTTCTTC	CASSSRQRGNEQFF
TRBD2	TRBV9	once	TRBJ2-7	TGTGCCAGCAGCGGGACTAGCGGGATAAGAGCCTACGAGCAGTACTTC	CASSGTSGIRAYEQYF
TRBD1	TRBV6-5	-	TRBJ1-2	TGTGCCAGCAGTGACAGGGGGCGAGACTATGGCTACACCTTC	CASSDRGRDYGYTF
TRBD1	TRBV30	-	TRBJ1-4	TGTGCCTGGAGTCCAGGGGGCGCGAATGAAAAACTGTTTTTT	CAWSPGGANEKLFF